A single sample is the source of the 22 T cell receptor beta chains below, sequenced in a study of CD8 T cells in ankylosing spondylitis. Via MiXCR, TCRdb re-called the 5' RACE reads, giving one row per CDR3 protein. Among a few hundred thousand distinct CDR3 sequences listed, about 10% were seen once. Specimen: blood, either unsorted or a sorted T cell fraction (not recorded which). The origin of the receptors is a male donor with ankylosing spondylitis or in good health (not recorded which).

The V gene is TRBV28, the J gene TRBJ2-2; D call uncertain. The V end was cut by 5 bases, the J end by 0 bases, with 10 bases between. The CDR3 is 15 residues long. The germline CDR1 and CDR2 sequences are MDHEN and SYDVKM. The CDR3 spells CASSLSHANTGELFF. The CDR3 DNA follows: TGTGCCAGCAGTCTAAGTCATGCGAACACCGGGGAGCTGTTTTTT. The full variable domain, its missing parts supplied by reference TRBV28 and TRBJ2-2, is DVKVTQSSRYLVKRTGEKVFLECVQDMDHENMFWYRQDPGLGLRLIYFSYDVKMKEKGDIPEGYSVSREKKERFSLILESASTNQTSMYLCASSLSHANTGELFFGEGSRLTVL.

This clonotype was observed many times. This chain links TRBV7-6 with TRBJ2-1, with 8 bases lining up with TRBD1. V shed 7 bases, J shed 1 base, and the junction held 3 bases outside the gene matches. The CDR3 covers 14 residues. CDR1 is SGHVS and CDR2 is FNYEAQ in the germline V gene. The CDR3 DNA reads TGTGCCAGCAAAACAGGGGGGTCCTACAATGAGCAGTTCTTC. Amino acids: CASKTGGSYNEQFF.

V gene TRBV29-1 combines with J gene TRBJ2-7; 10 bases map to TRBD1. CDR3 length: 14 residues. Trimming at V came to 6 bases and at J to 1 base, leaving 6 bases not matched to a gene. From germline, CDR1 is SQVTM and CDR2 ANQGSEA. In DNA form, the CDR3 reads TGCAGCGTAAGGACAGGGGGGGGATCCTACGAGCAGTACTTC. It translates to CSVRTGGGSYEQYF.

The chain employs TRBV10-3 and TRBJ2-3, with TRBD2 matching 9 bases. The V gene end was trimmed by 8 bases and the J gene end by 4 bases; junction bases not matched to a gene: 7. Germline assignment: CDR1 ENHRY and CDR2 SYGVKD. This CDR3 has 14 residues. The CDR3 DNA reads as TGTGCCATCGCAGGAGCGGGGGGTTCAGATACGCAGTATTTT. This sequence encodes CAIAGAGGSDTQYF.

This clonotype was seen repeatedly, ten times or more. This chain connects TRBV20-1 to TRBJ1-6; D is unresolved. This CDR3 spans 13 amino acids. Germline CDR1 is DFQATT and CDR2 is SNEGSKA (reference sequence). Trimming shortened V by 5 bases and J by 5 bases, and 10 bases separated the two germline ends. In nucleotides, the CDR3 is TGCAGTGCTTACTCATGGAATAATTCACCCCTCCACTTT. It specifies CSAYSWNNSPLHF.

This clonotype was counted many times. The V call is TRBV20-1, the J call TRBJ1-5, with D unclear. CDR3 size: 13 residues. Germline lookup yields CDR1 DFQATT and CDR2 SNEGSKA (reference sequence). The CDR3 nucleotides are TGCAGCGCCCGGACGGATAGCAATCAGCCCCAGCATTTT. It codes for CSARTDSNQPQHF.

This clonotype was counted ten times or more. The V and J genes are TRBV6-1 and TRBJ1-1; 7 nucleotides line up with TRBD1. The CDR3 has 14 amino acids. Germline-derived CDR1 and CDR2 are MNHNS and SASEGT. The J segment lost 1 base and the V segment lost 6 bases, leaving 5 bases of the junction unmatched. The CDR3 DNA follows: TGTGCCAGCAGCGCGAACAGGGGGAACACTGAAGCTTTCTTT. Amino acid sequence: CASSANRGNTEAFF.

V usage is TRBV7-3 and J usage is TRBJ2-5; possibly TRBD1 or TRBD2 for D (6 bases each). Trimming pared 2 bases from V and 4 bases from J, leaving 11 bases between. This CDR3 has 14 amino acids. Looked up from germline, CDR1 is SGHTA and CDR2 is FQGTGA. CDR3 sequence: CASSLQGGGETQYF. CDR3 coding DNA: TGTGCCAGCAGCTTACAAGGGGGAGGAGAGACCCAGTACTTC.

This clonotype was counted at least ten times. The chain couples TRBV12-3 or TRBV12-4 to TRBJ1-2; D remains ambiguous. Trimming removed 1 base from V and 1 base from J, with 7 bases in between. The CDR3 contains 14 residues. The CDR3 DNA sequence: TGTGCCAGCAGTTTAGGTCCTTATAACTATGGCTACACCTTC. It codes for CASSLGPYNYGYTF.

This clonotype was seen many times. V gene TRBV25-1 combines with J gene TRBJ1-2; no firm D call. This CDR3 region has 13 residues. The germline CDR1 and CDR2 sequences are MGHDK and SYGVNS. Between the trimmed V and J ends, which lost 1 base and 5 bases, there was a span of 8 bases. The CDR3 coding sequence is TGTGCCAGCAGTGAATTGATTGGGTATGGCTACACCTTC. Its translation: CASSELIGYGYTF.

The chain's CDR3 is CASSQVSGAPDTQYF. The CDR3 DNA sequence: TGTGCCAGCAGCCAGGTTAGCGGGGCCCCCGATACGCAGTATTTT. V usage is TRBV3-1 and J usage is TRBJ2-3, with 8 bases aligning to TRBD2. CDR1 is LGHDT and CDR2 is YNNKEL in the germline V gene (reference sequence). The CDR3 sequence is 15 residues long. V was clipped by 3 bases and J by 6 bases; unmatched bases: 8.

The genes are TRBV20-1 and TRBJ2-3; D could derive from TRBD1 or TRBD2 (5 bases each). The CDR3 is 12 residues long. The germline V gene has CDR1 DFQATT and CDR2 SNEGSKA (reference sequence). V gave up 2 bases and J gave up 3 bases, with 6 bases separating them. The CDR3 DNA reads as TGCAGTGCTAGATGGGGGACAGATACGCAGTATTTT. This gives the protein CSARWGTDTQYF.

This clonotype was found a few times. V gene TRBV20-1 combines with J gene TRBJ2-5, with D perhaps TRBD2 (5 bases). This CDR3 spans 15 amino acids. Trimming took off 6 bases at V and 5 bases at J, with 22 bases between the two ends. Germline lookup yields CDR1 DFQATT and CDR2 SNEGSKA (reference sequence). CDR3 region: CSALEAGFGKETQYF. CDR3 bases: TGCAGTGCCCTAGAAGCCGGTTTCGGGAAGGAGACCCAGTACTTC.

This clonotype was picked up many times. The V call is TRBV3-1, the J call TRBJ2-7, with D perhaps matching TRBD2 (5 bases). Between the trimmed V and J ends, which lost 4 bases and 3 bases, there was a span of 10 bases. CDR3 length: 13 residues. Germline loops: CDR1 LGHDT, CDR2 YNNKEL (reference sequence). The CDR3 sequence is CASSLLLDYEQYF. The CDR3, as DNA: TGTGCCAGCAGCCTCCTACTAGACTACGAGCAGTACTTC.

This clonotype has ten or more counts. The J gene is TRBJ2-2, the V gene TRBV12-3 or TRBV12-4; no clear D gene. This CDR3 is 14 amino acids long. V was cut by 3 bases and J by 8 bases, with 13 bases left in between. CDR3 sequence reads: CASSLTFRSGELFF. The CDR3 DNA reads TGTGCCAGCAGTTTGACGTTTAGATCGGGGGAGCTGTTTTTT.

The chain employs TRBV3-1 and TRBJ2-7; D could derive from TRBD1 or TRBD2 (6 bases each). V lost 8 bases and J 0 bases, leaving 14 bases between the germline ends. CDR3 length: 14 residues. CDR1 LGHDT and CDR2 YNNKEL come from the germline V gene (reference sequence). The CDR3 loop is CASGPRGHSYEQYF. The DNA for the CDR3 is TGTGCCAGCGGCCCGCGGGGACACTCCTACGAGCAGTACTTC.

The chain recombines TRBV5-4 with TRBJ2-6; no clear D. CDR1 and CDR2 from the germline V gene are SGHNT and YYREEE (reference sequence). The CDR3 spans 16 residues. The V end lost 0 bases, the J end lost 4 bases, and 11 bases lay between the germline ends. The CDR3 sequence is CASSLAGPAGANVLTF. The DNA of the CDR3 is TGTGCCAGCAGCTTGGCCGGGCCAGCCGGGGCCAACGTCCTGACTTTC.

A few counts support this clonotype. V is TRBV21-1 and J is TRBJ2-2; the table names TRBD2, a call not compared with the DNA. TRBV21-1 is classified as a pseudogene. CDR3 length: 19 amino acids. The CDR3 nucleotides are TGTGCCAGCAGCCCCAGATCCCGCGGACTAGCAAGAGGTACCGGGGAGCTGTTTTTT. Its protein product is CASSPRSRGLARGTGELFF.

The genes are TRBV3-1 and TRBJ1-6; 9 nucleotides align to TRBD1. CDR1 and CDR2 from the germline V gene are LGHDT and YNNKEL (reference sequence). This CDR3 is 15 amino acids long. Trimming took 3 bases from V and 9 from J; bases not matched to a gene: 6. CDR3 in amino acids: CASSQTGTGISPLHF. The CDR3 DNA follows: TGTGCCAGCAGCCAGACCGGGACAGGGATTTCACCCCTCCACTTT.

This clonotype occurred many times. This chain links TRBV12-3 or TRBV12-4 with TRBJ2-2; maybe TRBD1 (5 bases). The CDR3 has 17 amino acids. Trimming took off 1 base at V and 6 bases at J, with 18 bases between the two ends. The CDR3 DNA is TGTGCCAGCAGTTTAGTGTCAGGGAATATGGTCGCCGGGGAGCTGTTTTTT. Translated, it gives CASSLVSGNMVAGELFF.

This clonotype was seen repeatedly, ten times or more. This rearrangement joins TRBV12-3 or TRBV12-4 to TRBJ1-5; maybe TRBD1 (5 bases). This CDR3 has 14 residues. The V end lost 3 bases, the J end lost 5 bases, and 11 bases lay between the germline ends. The CDR3 region is CASSLSGGDQPQHF. For the CDR3, the DNA is TGTGCCAGCAGTTTGTCGGGGGGAGATCAGCCCCAGCATTTT.

Here the CDR3 reads CASSQHVRTSGKETQYF. Written as DNA, the CDR3 is TGTGCCAGCAGCCAACATGTAAGAACTAGCGGAAAAGAGACCCAGTACTTC. J is TRBJ2-5 and V is TRBV3-1, with 8 bases lining up with TRBD2. The CDR3 is 17 residues long. With 2 bases clipped from V and 3 bases from J, the junction kept 11 bases outside the gene matches. CDR1 is LGHDT, CDR2 YNNKEL, per germline (reference sequence).